These T cell receptor beta chains were read from a single sample in a study of T cell responses to AZD1222 COVID-19 vaccine. Some clones are missing from TCRdb's copy, which holds only in-frame ones; the method was immunoSEQ multiplex PCR. The sample lists some 150,000 clones; around nine tenths were seen once. Sequencing was performed on peripheral blood, taken after recovery from COVID-19. The receptors were sampled from an adult who had recovered from COVID-19. Both conserved end residues are part of each CDR3. D genes are given only for firm matches. The size of a clone is reported for some rows only, either as once, few or many, or as a class for expanded clones.

>TRBJ1-6|TRBV3-1/TRBV3-2|.|few
CASSQSTESPLHF
TGTGCCAGCAGCCAGTCGACAGAGTCACCCCTCCACTTT
>TRBJ1-2|TRBV5-4|.|.
CASSSRQASHGYTF
TGTGCCAGCAGCTCGAGACAGGCCTCTCATGGCTACACCTTC
>TRBJ1-1|TRBV19|.|.
CASSMRDYTEAFF
TGTGCCAGTAGTATGAGGGACTACACTGAAGCTTTCTTT
>TRBJ1-2|TRBV14|.|.
CASSQGEGGGYTF
TGTGCCAGCAGCCAAGGAGAAGGCGGTGGCTACACCTTC
>TRBJ2-7|TRBV14|TRBD2|.
CASSLRLAGGPDEQYF
TGTGCCAGCAGCCTGAGACTAGCGGGAGGGCCCGACGAGCAGTACTTC
>TRBJ1-5|TRBV28|.|.
CASSLRGSQPQHF
TGTGCCAGCAGTCTCAGGGGTTCTCAGCCCCAGCATTTT
>TRBJ2-2|TRBV9|.|.
CASSVDPRGELFF
TGTGCCAGCAGCGTAGATCCGAGGGGGGAGCTGTTTTTT
>TRBJ2-7|TRBV3-1/TRBV3-2|TRBD1|.
CASSGGQQYEQYF
TGTGCCAGCAGCGGGGGACAGCAATACGAGCAGTACTTC
>TRBJ1-4|TRBV5-4|.|.
CASSLGGGSTNEKLFF
TGTGCCAGCAGCTTGGGGGGCGGTTCAACTAATGAAAAACTGTTTTTT
>TRBJ2-7|TRBV5-4|TRBD2|.
CASSFGAGAYEQYF
TGTGCCAGCAGCTTCGGGGCGGGGGCCTACGAGCAGTACTTC
>TRBJ1-4|TRBV6-5|.|.
CASNERGATNEKLFF
TGTGCCAGCAACGAAAGGGGGGCAACTAATGAAAAACTGTTTTTT
>TRBJ2-5|TRBV5-6|TRBD1|.
CASEDRAETQYF
TGTGCCAGTGAGGACAGGGCGGAGACCCAGTACTTC
>TRBJ1-6|TRBV2|.|.
CAILGLRHSPLHF
TGTGCCATCTTGGGGTTACGGCATTCACCCCTCCACTTT
>TRBJ1-5|TRBV5-6|TRBD1|.
CASSLTGAEQPQHF
TGTGCCAGCAGTCTGACAGGGGCGGAACAGCCCCAGCATTTT
>TRBJ2-2|TRBV28|TRBD2|once
CASTRGSGRGSTGELFF
TGTGCCAGCACCAGAGGTAGCGGGAGGGGTAGTACCGGGGAGCTGTTTTTT
>TRBJ1-1|TRBV14|.|.
CASSQVWASLSEAFF
TGTGCCAGCAGCCAAGTTTGGGCTAGTCTCTCTGAAGCTTTCTTT
>TRBJ2-2|TRBV25-1|.|.
CASSASFRDTGELFF
TGTGCCAGCAGTGCCTCCTTCAGAGACACCGGGGAGCTGTTTTTT